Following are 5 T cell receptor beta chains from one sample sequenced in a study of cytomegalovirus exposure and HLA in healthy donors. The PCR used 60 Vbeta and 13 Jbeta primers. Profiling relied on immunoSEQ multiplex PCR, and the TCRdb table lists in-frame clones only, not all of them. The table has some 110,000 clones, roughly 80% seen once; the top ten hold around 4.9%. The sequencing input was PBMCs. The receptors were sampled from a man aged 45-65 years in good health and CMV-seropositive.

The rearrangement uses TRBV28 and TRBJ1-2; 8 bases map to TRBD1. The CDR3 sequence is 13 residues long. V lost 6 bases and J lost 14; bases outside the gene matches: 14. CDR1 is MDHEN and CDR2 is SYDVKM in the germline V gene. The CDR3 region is CASSRAGTGARTF. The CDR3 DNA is TGTGCCAGCAGCCGAGCCGGGACAGGTGCCCGGACCTTC.

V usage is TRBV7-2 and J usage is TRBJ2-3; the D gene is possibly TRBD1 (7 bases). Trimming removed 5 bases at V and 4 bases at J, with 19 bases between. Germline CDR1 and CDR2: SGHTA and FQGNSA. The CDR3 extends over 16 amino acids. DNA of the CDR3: TGTGCCAGCAGCCCGACGGGACAGTGGGGGGCAGATACGCAGTATTTT. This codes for CASSPTGQWGADTQYF.

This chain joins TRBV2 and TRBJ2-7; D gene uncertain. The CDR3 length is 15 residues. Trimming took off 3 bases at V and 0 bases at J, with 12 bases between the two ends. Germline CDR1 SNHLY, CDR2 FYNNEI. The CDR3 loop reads CASSERSLGSYEQYF. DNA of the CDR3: TGTGCCAGCAGTGAGCGGTCCTTGGGCTCCTACGAGCAGTACTTC.

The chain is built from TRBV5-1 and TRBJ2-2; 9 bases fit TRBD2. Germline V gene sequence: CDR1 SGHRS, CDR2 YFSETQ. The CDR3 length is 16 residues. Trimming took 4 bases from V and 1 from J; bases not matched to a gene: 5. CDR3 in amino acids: CASSTTSGLNTGELFF. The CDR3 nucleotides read TGCGCCAGCAGCACCACTAGCGGGTTGAACACCGGGGAGCTGTTTTTT.

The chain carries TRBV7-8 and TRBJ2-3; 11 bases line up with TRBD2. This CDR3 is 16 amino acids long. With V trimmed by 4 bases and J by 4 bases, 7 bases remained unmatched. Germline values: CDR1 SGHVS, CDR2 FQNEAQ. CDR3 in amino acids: CASSSLLAGDPDTQYF. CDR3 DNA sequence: TGTGCCAGCAGCTCCTTACTAGCGGGAGACCCAGATACGCAGTATTTT.